One and the same sample provided the 23 T cell receptor beta chains below, sequenced in a study of blood T cell repertoires in COVID-19. Repertoires were generated with immunoSEQ multiplex PCR, while TCRdb's copy carries only in-frame clones and drops some. The data contain approximately 260,000 clones, around 87% of them singletons. The material sequenced was PBMCs or T cells enriched from blood (not recorded which). The source of these receptors is a woman in her forties with acute COVID-19.

This clone showed up just a few times. The chain links TRBV5-1 to TRBJ2-2; a possible D gene is TRBD1 (6 bases). Trimming removed 6 bases at V and 1 base at J, with 10 bases between. This CDR3 has 14 residues. Germline assignment: CDR1 SGHRS and CDR2 YFSETQ. The CDR3 region is CASTLGQNTGELFF. DNA for the CDR3: TGCGCCAGCACCCTGGGACAGAACACCGGGGAGCTGTTTTTT. The full variable domain, rest sourced from reference TRBV5-1 and TRBJ2-2, is KAGVTQTPRYLIKTRGQQVTLSCSPISGHRSVSWYQQTPGQGLQFLFEYFSETQRNKGNFPGRFSGRQFSNSRSEMNVSTLELGDSALYLCASTLGQNTGELFFGEGSRLTVL.

This clone was recorded once. This rearrangement joins TRBV6-5 to TRBJ2-7, with 9 bases that match TRBD1. With V trimmed by 7 bases and J by 0 bases, 1 base remained unmatched. The CDR3 totals 13 residues. In germline, CDR1 is MNHEY, CDR2 SVGAGI. This CDR3 reads CASKTGGSYEQYF. CDR3 nucleotide sequence: TGTGCCAGCAAGACAGGGGGCTCCTACGAGCAGTACTTC.

The chain is built from TRBV4-1 and TRBJ1-1; 8 bases are shared with TRBD1. Germline V gene data show CDR1 as MGHRA and CDR2 as YSYEKL. Losses at the gene ends were 1 base for V and 8 bases for J; bases not matched to a gene: 6. There are 14 residues in the CDR3. The CDR3 sequence: CASSQVADRGEAFF. In nucleotides, the CDR3 is TGCGCCAGCAGCCAAGTGGCTGACAGGGGAGAAGCTTTCTTT.

The chain couples TRBV3-1 (or the pseudogene TRBV3-2) to TRBJ2-3; 9 positions agree with TRBD2. After removal of 4 bases from V and 3 bases from J, the junction contained 5 bases not matched to a gene. The germline V gene has CDR1 LGHDT and CDR2 YNNKEL (reference sequence). The CDR3 sequence is 15 residues long. The CDR3 region is CASSPREGRTDTQYF. In DNA form, the CDR3 reads TGTGCCAGCAGCCCGCGGGAGGGCCGGACAGATACGCAGTATTTT.

The CDR3: CASGLVVGATNYGYTF. Here the CDR3 DNA reads TGTGCTAGTGGTTTGGTAGTAGGGGCAACTAACTATGGCTACACCTTC. The chain is built from TRBV12-5 and TRBJ1-2; tentatively, D is TRBD1 (5 bases). The CDR3 contains 16 residues. The V gene's germline CDR1 is LGHNT and CDR2 FRNRAP. V gave up 0 bases and J gave up 0 bases, with 11 bases separating them.

V usage is TRBV19 and J usage is TRBJ2-5; tentative D call: TRBD1 (6 bases). CDR1 and CDR2 from the germline V gene are LNHDA and SQIVND (reference sequence). CDR3 length: 13 amino acids. Trimming shortened V by 6 bases and J by 5 bases, and 13 bases separated the two germline ends. This chain's CDR3 is CASRPTGLETQYF. Here the CDR3 DNA reads TGTGCCAGTAGACCCACAGGGCTGGAGACCCAGTACTTC.

V and J are TRBV5-4 and TRBJ1-1, with 8 bases matching TRBD1. Germline CDR1 and CDR2: SGHNT and YYREEE (reference sequence). V lost 6 bases, J lost 1 base, and 8 bases stayed unmatched. This CDR3 is 15 amino acids long. The DNA for the CDR3 is TGTGCCAGCACCTACGAAACAGGGGGGAACACTGAAGCTTTCTTT. This sequence encodes CASTYETGGNTEAFF.

This chain connects TRBV11-2 to TRBJ2-7; D is ambiguous. Germline V CDR1 and CDR2: SGHAT, FQNNGV. Trimming left V 1 base short and J 5 bases short, with 12 bases between. This CDR3 comprises 14 residues. CDR3 protein: CASSLVPVQDEQYF. In DNA, the CDR3 is TGTGCCAGCAGCTTAGTCCCGGTCCAGGACGAGCAGTACTTC.

This clone was observed a single time. The chain carries TRBV5-1 and TRBJ1-1, with 10 bases identical to TRBD1. CDR1 and CDR2 (germline): SGHRS, YFSETQ. The V segment lost 0 bases and the J segment 7 bases; nucleotides outside the gene matches: 3. The CDR3 runs 14 residues. CDR3 coding DNA: TGCGCCAGCAGCTTGGTCAGGACAGGGGGTGAAGCTTTCTTT. This translates into CASSLVRTGGEAFF.

The J gene is TRBJ2-3, the V gene TRBV14; TRBD2 aligns across 13 bases. The V gene end was trimmed by 4 bases and the J gene end by 5 bases; junction bases not matched to a gene: 6. Germline V gene data show CDR1 as SGHDN and CDR2 as FVKESK. The CDR3 covers 16 residues. The CDR3 sequence: CASSRELAGGGDTQYF. DNA for the CDR3: TGTGCCAGCAGCCGAGAACTAGCGGGAGGGGGAGATACGCAGTATTTT.

The sample holds one count of this clone. The chain uses TRBV27 and TRBJ2-2; a possible D gene is TRBD2 (5 bases). Germline CDR1 MNHEY, CDR2 SMNVEV (reference sequence). The CDR3 runs 17 residues. Trimming stripped 1 base from V and 0 bases from J, with 12 bases between. The CDR3 loop reads CASSLFKLASNTGELFF. DNA for the CDR3: TGTGCCAGCAGTTTATTTAAGCTAGCATCGAACACCGGGGAGCTGTTTTTT.

This clone occurred once. The V and J genes are TRBV19 and TRBJ2-1; 10 nucleotides align to TRBD2. The germline V gene has CDR1 LNHDA and CDR2 SQIVND (reference sequence). The CDR3 runs 16 residues. V dropped 6 bases and J dropped 3; count of bases not matched to a gene: 8. This CDR3 is CASRTRTSGLYNEQFF. The CDR3 DNA sequence: TGTGCCAGTAGAACCCGGACTAGCGGTCTCTACAATGAGCAGTTCTTC.

The chain recombines TRBV5-5 with TRBJ2-7; D remains unclear. CDR1 is SGHKS, CDR2 YYEKEE, per germline (reference sequence). The CDR3 runs 14 residues. V lost 6 bases to trimming and J lost 3 bases, with 16 bases between them. The CDR3, as DNA: TGTGCCAGCATACAGTACGGAAGTGGCTACGAGCAGTACTTC. Translated, it gives CASIQYGSGYEQYF.

J is TRBJ2-5 and V is TRBV10-2; 7 nucleotides align to TRBD2. V dropped 2 bases and J dropped 1; count of bases not matched to a gene: 1. Looked up from germline, CDR1 is WSHSY and CDR2 is SAAADI. The CDR3 loop spans 14 amino acids. CDR3 in DNA: TGCGCCAGCAGTGAGGCTAGCGGCCAAGAGACCCAGTACTTC. The encoded protein is CASSEASGQETQYF.

The chain links TRBV19 to TRBJ1-4, with 7 positions matching TRBD1. This CDR3 is built from 15 residues. Unmatched junction bases numbered 3, after V lost 5 bases and J lost 0 bases. The germline CDR1 and CDR2 sequences are LNHDA and SQIVND (reference sequence). The CDR3 DNA follows: TGTGCCAGTAGTGCAACAGGGGCAACTAATGAAAAACTGTTTTTT. It translates to CASSATGATNEKLFF. The full variable domain, in which reference TRBV19 and TRBJ1-4 provide the parts outside the CDR3, is DGGITQSPKYLFRKEGQNVTLSCEQNLNHDAMYWYRQDPGQGLRLIYYSQIVNDFQKGDIAEGYSVSREKKESFPLTVTSAQKNPTAFYLCASSATGATNEKLFFGSGTQLSVL.

The gene calls are TRBV29-1 and TRBJ1-1; TRBD1 might be the D (5 bases). The CDR3 extends over 12 amino acids. The V and J ends lost 1 base and 7 bases respectively, with 10 bases between them. CDR1 and CDR2 from the germline V gene are SQVTM and ANQGSEA. In DNA form, the CDR3 reads TGCAGCGTTGAAGCGACAGAGTTTGAAGCTTTCTTT. This sequence encodes CSVEATEFEAFF.

This clone has a handful of counts. The V gene is TRBV5-4, the J gene TRBJ2-1; D perhaps matches TRBD1 (6 bases). CDR1 is SGHNT and CDR2 is YYREEE in the germline V gene (reference sequence). Trimming removed 1 base at V and 4 bases at J, with 9 bases between. The CDR3 has 14 amino acids. The CDR3 nucleotides read TGTGCCAGCAGCTTGCGGACAGATTACAATGAGCAGTTCTTC. Translated: CASSLRTDYNEQFF.

The table lists this clone with a few counts. The V and J genes are TRBV5-1 and TRBJ2-7; D might be TRBD1 (6 bases). Germline V lookup: CDR1 SGHRS, CDR2 YFSETQ. The CDR3 consists of 14 residues. The V and J ends lost 0 bases and 1 base respectively, with 8 bases between them. CDR3 sequence: CASSLAGASYEQYF. The CDR3 DNA sequence: TGCGCCAGCAGCTTGGCAGGGGCTTCCTACGAGCAGTACTTC. Using reference TRBV5-1 and TRBJ2-7 for the parts outside the CDR3, the full variable domain is KAGVTQTPRYLIKTRGQQVTLSCSPISGHRSVSWYQQTPGQGLQFLFEYFSETQRNKGNFPGRFSGRQFSNSRSEMNVSTLELGDSALYLCASSLAGASYEQYFGPGTRLTVT.

The sample holds a few counts of this clone. The CDR3 sequence: CASSISLEGREKLFF. The CDR3 nucleotides read TGTGCCAGTAGTATTTCTTTGGAAGGGAGGGAAAAACTGTTTTTT. This chain uses TRBV19 with TRBJ1-4; no clear D gene. V was pared by 3 bases and J by 8 bases, with 16 bases between. CDR1 and CDR2 (germline): LNHDA, SQIVND (reference sequence). The CDR3 contains 15 residues.

Turning to this clone: One junction end disagrees with the germline gene, perhaps due to a read error. This sequence joins TRBV7-7 and TRBJ2-1; TRBD2 agrees at 8 bases. This CDR3 contains 15 residues. Germline loops: CDR1 SSHAT, CDR2 FNYEAQ (reference sequence). CDR3 sequence: CASSLAAGAPNEQFF. As DNA, the CDR3 is TGTGCTAGCAGCTTAGCAGCGGGAGCCCCCAATGAGCAGTTCTTC. The variable domain in full, completed from reference TRBV7-7 and TRBJ2-1, reads GAGVSQSPRYKVTKRGQDVTLRCDPISSHATLYWYQQALGQGPEFLTYFNYEAQPDKSGLPSDRFSAERPEGSISTLTIQRTEQRDSAMYRCASSLAAGAPNEQFFGPGTRLTVL.

The chain employs TRBV19 and TRBJ1-5; no definite D call. From germline, CDR1 is LNHDA and CDR2 SQIVND (reference sequence). This CDR3 comprises 13 residues. The ends were cut back, 1 base at V and 4 bases at J, with 5 bases in the middle. CDR3 in DNA: TGTGCCAGTAGTATAGGTCAGAATCAGCCCCAGCATTTT. Translation gives CASSIGQNQPQHF.

This clone was counted between two and nine times. This rearrangement joins TRBV12-2 to TRBJ1-6; TRBD1 was called by the table and not checked on the DNA. TRBV12-2 is a known pseudogene. The CDR3 consists of 16 residues. The CDR3 loop is CASHTGQSSYNSPLHF. The CDR3 DNA sequence: TGTGCAAGTCACACGGGACAGAGCTCCTATAATTCACCCCTCCACTTT.

The chain recombines TRBV12-3 or TRBV12-4 with TRBJ1-1; no clear D gene. The CDR3 is 13 amino acids. V shed 7 bases and J shed 4 bases, with 13 bases lying between them. The DNA for the CDR3 is TGTGCCAGCACCCTTCTCTTTAGCACTGAAGCTTTCTTT. Translated: CASTLLFSTEAFF.